The sequence of this T cell receptor (beta chain) was determined in a study of beta chain features in type 1 diabetes. Heparinised blood was drawn once per donor, averaging approximately 100 mL. Expressed TCRB transcripts were sequenced because the entire RNA isolate underwent reverse transcription. Generated by immunoSEQ multiplex PCR, the TCRdb table keeps only in-frame clones and is missing some. The sample lists more than 30,000 clones; about two thirds were seen once. The V segment lost 5 bases and the J segment 1 base; nucleotides outside the gene matches: 17. Germline assignment: CDR1 SGHAT and CDR2 FQNNGV. The CDR3 is 18 amino acids.

V is TRBV11-2 and J is TRBJ2-7; 7 bases line up with TRBD1. The receptor comes from a woman in her twenties or thirties in good health. The material sequenced was Tregs from blood. The CDR3 DNA is TGTGCCAGCAGCCCCCTAGCCCGCAACAGGGGTGTATCCTACGAGCAGTACTTC. Translating gives CASSPLARNRGVSYEQYF.